These 20 T cell receptor beta chains came from one sample sequenced in a study of PD-L1 blockade in urothelial cancer. Produced via immunoSEQ multiplex PCR; TCRdb's table is partial and in-frame only. The sample comprises some 32,000 clones, approximately 82% of which are singletons, and roughly 29% rests with the top ten. Sequenced material: PBMCs, taken around atezolizumab (anti-PD-L1) treatment. The receptors here all came from a man in his sixties with urothelial cancer.

The gene calls are TRBV15 and TRBJ2-3; D call uncertain. This CDR3 contains 16 residues. The V gene lost 5 bases and the J gene lost 0 bases, with 15 bases spanning the gap. Germline V CDR1 and CDR2: LNHNV, YYDKDF (reference sequence). CDR3 in amino acids: CATSYRRGASTDTQYF. DNA for the CDR3: TGTGCCACCAGCTACCGGCGAGGAGCTAGCACAGATACGCAGTATTTT.

This clone occurred a few times. The chain couples TRBV5-1 to TRBJ1-1; no definite D call. Trimming pared 3 bases from V and 0 bases from J, leaving 9 bases between. This CDR3 has 14 residues. Germline lookup yields CDR1 SGHRS and CDR2 YFSETQ. CDR3 protein: CASSSRTLNTEAFF. CDR3 DNA sequence: TGCGCCAGCAGCTCCAGGACTTTGAACACTGAAGCTTTCTTT. Together with reference TRBV5-1 and TRBJ1-1, the CDR3 gives the full variable domain: KAGVTQTPRYLIKTRGQQVTLSCSPISGHRSVSWYQQTPGQGLQFLFEYFSETQRNKGNFPGRFSGRQFSNSRSEMNVSTLELGDSALYLCASSSRTLNTEAFFGQGTRLTVV.

The V and J genes are TRBV2 and TRBJ1-4; TRBD1 might be the D (6 bases). V shed 5 bases and J shed 0 bases, with 16 bases lying between them. This CDR3 comprises 17 residues. The germline V gene has CDR1 SNHLY and CDR2 FYNNEI. Here the CDR3 reads CASSRDNLRATNEKLFF. The CDR3 bases are TGTGCCAGCAGTAGGGACAACCTTCGGGCAACTAATGAAAAACTGTTTTTT.

J is TRBJ1-1 and V is TRBV7-8, with 10 bases fitting TRBD1. V trimming: 5 bases; J trimming: 5 bases; junction bases outside the gene matches: 11. Per the germline V gene, CDR1 is SGHVS and CDR2 is FQNEAQ. The CDR3 extends over 16 amino acids. CDR3 amino acids: CASSQGSGTGVTEAFF. For the CDR3, the DNA is TGTGCCAGCAGCCAGGGTTCCGGGACAGGGGTTACTGAAGCTTTCTTT.

CDR3 coding DNA: TGTGCCTGGAGTTCTGGGGGCGAGGGGCAGCCCCAGCATTTT. Translating gives CAWSSGGEGQPQHF. The gene calls are TRBV30 and TRBJ1-5, with D possibly TRBD1 on 6 matching bases. V lost 2 bases and J 7 bases, leaving 15 bases between the germline ends. CDR3 length equals 14 residues. Germline CDR1 is GTSNPN and CDR2 is SVGIG (reference sequence).

The gene calls are TRBV18 and TRBJ1-1; D perhaps matches TRBD1 (5 bases). Germline V gene sequence: CDR1 KGHSH, CDR2 LQKENI. The CDR3 covers 14 residues. V lost 3 bases, J lost 5 bases, and 13 bases lay in between. The CDR3, as DNA: TGTGCCAGCTCACCCCTCGGGGGTTGGACTGAAGCTTTCTTT. This gives the protein CASSPLGGWTEAFF.

This chain uses TRBV5-6 with TRBJ2-5; D gene ambiguous. Germline CDR1 SGHDT, CDR2 YYEEEE. This CDR3 has 13 amino acids. The V end lost 3 bases, the J end lost 2 bases, and 8 bases lay between the germline ends. The CDR3 nucleotides are TGTGCCAGCAGCTATCGCGTTCAAGAGACCCAGTACTTC. This encodes CASSYRVQETQYF. Full variable domain (rest looked up from reference TRBV5-6 and TRBJ2-5): DAGVTQSPTHLIKTRGQQVTLRCSPKSGHDTVSWYQQALGQGPQFIFQYYEEEERQRGNFPDRFSGHQFPNYSSELNVNALLLGDSALYLCASSYRVQETQYFGPGTRLLVL.

This clone was seen only once. This chain connects TRBV6-6 to TRBJ1-5; D is unresolved. CDR1 and CDR2 (germline): MNHNY, SVGAGI (reference sequence). Trimming cost V 6 bases and J 9 bases, with 6 bases left between them. The CDR3 contains 10 residues. The CDR3 DNA sequence: TGTGCCAGCAGAGCGAGGCCCCAGCATTTT. It specifies CASRARPQHF.

The sample holds a few counts of this clone. The rearrangement joins TRBV5-1 to TRBJ1-5; 10 positions match TRBD1. The CDR3 runs 15 residues. Germline V CDR1 and CDR2: SGHRS, YFSETQ. The V segment lost 0 bases and the J segment 4 bases; nucleotides outside the gene matches: 1. The CDR3 nucleotides read TGCGCCAGCAGCTTGGGGACAGGGGGTAATCAGCCCCAGCATTTT. As protein: CASSLGTGGNQPQHF.

V usage is TRBV15 and J usage is TRBJ2-1; D may be TRBD2 (6 bases). The CDR3 has 17 residues. V dropped 0 bases and J dropped 1 base, with 13 bases sitting between them. Per the germline V gene, CDR1 is LNHNV and CDR2 is YYDKDF (reference sequence). The CDR3 sequence is CATSRERLANSYNEQFF. DNA for the CDR3: TGTGCCACCAGCAGAGAGCGGCTAGCGAATTCCTACAATGAGCAGTTCTTC.

The chain joins TRBV11-2 to TRBJ2-5; 9 positions agree with TRBD1. The CDR3 contains 15 residues. CDR1 is SGHAT and CDR2 is FQNNGV in the germline V gene. Unmatched junction bases numbered 8, after V lost 4 bases and J lost 5 bases. The CDR3 sequence: CASSSGDRVGETQYF. The CDR3 nucleotides are TGTGCCAGCAGCTCAGGGGACAGGGTTGGTGAGACCCAGTACTTC.

The genes are TRBV30 and TRBJ2-1; D is perhaps TRBD2 (5 bases). The CDR3 is 15 amino acids. Germline CDR1 reads GTSNPN; CDR2 reads SVGIG (reference sequence). V lost 3 bases, J lost 2 bases, and 14 bases lay in between. The CDR3 region has the DNA TGTGCCTGGAGCGACTATCGCAAGCCCTACAATGAGCAGTTCTTC. It is translated as CAWSDYRKPYNEQFF.

This clone was counted a few times. This sequence joins TRBV4-1 and TRBJ1-5; D uncertain. The germline gives CDR1 MGHRA, CDR2 YSYEKL. The CDR3 totals 15 residues. Trimming took off 10 bases at V and 5 bases at J, with 21 bases between the two ends. The DNA of the CDR3 is TGCGCCACCCAGAGGACCCTGCGGGGAGATCAGCCCCAGCATTTT. This codes for CATQRTLRGDQPQHF.

V usage is TRBV19 and J usage is TRBJ1-5, with 9 positions matching TRBD1. The CDR3 extends over 16 amino acids. Losses at the gene ends were 6 bases for V and 0 bases for J; bases not matched to a gene: 6. Germline V gene lookup returns CDR1 LNHDA and CDR2 SQIVND (reference sequence). Here the CDR3 DNA reads TGTGCCAGTAGGCGGGACAGGGAGGATAGCAATCAGCCCCAGCATTTT. Protein: CASRRDREDSNQPQHF.

The gene calls are TRBV4-1 and TRBJ2-5, with TRBD1 as a possible D gene (6 bases). This CDR3 is 15 amino acids long. V gave up 5 bases and J gave up 2 bases, with 15 bases separating them. Per the germline V gene, CDR1 is MGHRA and CDR2 is YSYEKL. This chain's CDR3 is CASSREGEWQETQYF. CDR3 nucleotides: TGCGCCAGCAGCAGAGAGGGGGAATGGCAAGAGACCCAGTACTTC.

The chain couples TRBV16 to TRBJ2-1; 10 bases align to TRBD2. The CDR3 length is 16 residues. Germline CDR1 reads KGHSY; CDR2 reads FQNENV. Trimming took 4 bases from V and 2 from J; bases not matched to a gene: 5. The CDR3: CASSPNTSGAYNEQFF. The CDR3 DNA sequence: TGTGCCAGCAGCCCGAATACTAGCGGGGCCTACAATGAGCAGTTCTTC.

The rearrangement joins TRBV7-8 to TRBJ1-6, with D perhaps TRBD1 (5 bases). Germline CDR1 and CDR2: SGHVS and FQNEAQ. Trimming removed 5 bases at V and 9 bases at J, with 17 bases between. The CDR3 spans 15 residues. The CDR3 region is CASSPRDSGISPLHF. The CDR3 bases are TGTGCCAGCAGCCCGCGGGACTCGGGCATTTCACCCCTCCACTTT.

The chain joins TRBV7-8 to TRBJ1-3, with 10 bases fitting TRBD1. This CDR3 region has 15 residues. V was pared by 6 bases and J by 9 bases, with 11 bases of the junction left unmatched. In germline, CDR1 is SGHVS, CDR2 FQNEAQ. Here the CDR3 reads CASRARDRGGGTIYF. For the CDR3, the DNA is TGTGCCAGCAGGGCCCGGGACAGGGGAGGAGGCACCATATATTTT.

The chain combines TRBV5-1 with TRBJ1-2, with TRBD1 identical over 9 bases. The CDR3 consists of 16 residues. The germline V gene encodes CDR1 SGHRS and CDR2 YFSETQ. V was pared by 4 bases and J by 6 bases, with 13 bases of the junction left unmatched. CDR3 DNA: TGCGCCAGCAGCCCCGTCCCGGGACAGGGAATGCATGGCTACACCTTC. Residues: CASSPVPGQGMHGYTF. The full variable domain, with the rest looked up from reference TRBV5-1 and TRBJ1-2, is KAGVTQTPRYLIKTRGQQVTLSCSPISGHRSVSWYQQTPGQGLQFLFEYFSETQRNKGNFPGRFSGRQFSNSRSEMNVSTLELGDSALYLCASSPVPGQGMHGYTFGSGTRLTVV.

The rearrangement uses TRBV7-6 and TRBJ2-5, with D maybe TRBD2 (5 bases). The CDR3 runs to 13 residues. V was pared by 5 bases and J by 2 bases, with 9 bases between. The germline V gene encodes CDR1 SGHVS and CDR2 FNYEAQ. The CDR3 sequence: CASSPGLQETQYF. For the CDR3, the DNA is TGTGCCAGCAGCCCAGGACTTCAAGAGACCCAGTACTTC. Together with reference TRBV7-6 and TRBJ2-5, the CDR3 gives the full variable domain: GAGVSQSPRYKVTKRGQDVALRCDPISGHVSLYWYRQALGQGPEFLTYFNYEAQQDKSGLPNDRFSAERPEGSISTLTIQRTEQRDSAMYRCASSPGLQETQYFGPGTRLLVL.